The 28 T cell receptor beta chains below come from one sample, sequenced in a study of control samples from healthy donors and cancer patients. Sequenced by immunoSEQ multiplex PCR; TCRdb stores in-frame clones only, minus some. The sample holds more than 25,000 clones, 87% seen once. The sample taken for sequencing was formalin-fixed, paraffin-embedded tissue. Receptors originate from a female donor with melanoma.

The J gene is TRBJ2-3, the V gene TRBV30, with D tentatively TRBD1 or TRBD2 (6 bases each). The CDR3 covers 14 residues. Germline assignment: CDR1 GTSNPN and CDR2 SVGIG (reference sequence). The germline V and J ends were trimmed by 7 bases and 1 base, with 15 bases remaining between them. CDR3 loop: CASSQGGRTDTQYF. The DNA for the CDR3 is TGTGCCTCCTCACAGGGAGGCCGCACAGATACGCAGTATTTT.

The chain has TRBV7-2 and TRBJ2-7, with 12 positions matching TRBD2. The CDR3 sequence is 15 residues long. The germline V gene encodes CDR1 SGHTA and CDR2 FQGNSA. V shed 5 bases and J 3 bases; nucleotides not matched to a gene: 5. The CDR3 sequence: CASSRGLAGHYEQYF. As DNA, the CDR3 is TGTGCCAGCAGCAGGGGACTAGCGGGCCACTACGAGCAGTACTTC.

This chain connects TRBV4-1 to TRBJ2-2; D is unclear. V lost 4 bases and J lost 8, with 14 bases in between. Germline V gene lookup returns CDR1 MGHRA and CDR2 YSYEKL. The CDR3 sequence is 14 residues long. CDR3 residues: CASSLGPLSGELFF. The CDR3 nucleotides are TGCGCCAGCAGCCTCGGCCCCCTTTCTGGGGAGCTGTTTTTT.

The genes are TRBV15 and TRBJ1-5, with D possibly TRBD1 on 6 matching bases. V lost 0 bases, J lost 6 bases, and 9 bases lay in between. Per germline, CDR1 LNHNV and CDR2 YYDKDF (reference sequence). CDR3 size: 14 residues. The CDR3 is CATSRDRGAQPQHF. CDR3 nucleotides: TGTGCCACCAGCAGAGACAGGGGAGCTCAGCCCCAGCATTTT.

The chain is built from TRBV18 and TRBJ1-2, with D maybe TRBD1 (5 bases). Germline assignment: CDR1 KGHSH and CDR2 LQKENI. CDR3 size: 13 residues. V was shortened by 6 bases and J by 4 bases, with 12 bases between the two germline ends. The CDR3 DNA reads TGTGCCAGCTCCCCCGAGGGGCTCTATGGCTACACCTTC. Protein: CASSPEGLYGYTF.

This chain links TRBV6-2 or TRBV6-3 with TRBJ2-1; 7 bases align to TRBD2. CDR3 length equals 14 residues. CDR1 is MNHEY, CDR2 SVGEGT, per germline. The V gene end was trimmed by 4 bases and the J gene end by 6 bases; junction bases not matched to a gene: 6. The CDR3 DNA sequence: TGTGCCAGCAGTTCCTCACTAGCGCCCAATGAGCAGTTCTTC. Residues: CASSSSLAPNEQFF.

The chain uses TRBV10-2 and TRBJ2-3; perhaps TRBD2 as D (5 bases). In germline, CDR1 is WSHSY, CDR2 SAAADI. Trimming stripped 0 bases from V and 3 bases from J, with 10 bases between. There are 15 residues in the CDR3. The CDR3, as DNA: TGCGCCAGCAGTGAGTCGCGGGCTCGAACAGATACGCAGTATTTT. Translating it yields CASSESRARTDTQYF.

This chain connects TRBV3-1 (or the pseudogene TRBV3-2) to TRBJ2-1; D ambiguous. CDR1 and CDR2 from the germline V gene are LGHDT and YNNKEL (reference sequence). V was cut by 3 bases and J by 4 bases, with 4 bases left in between. The CDR3 consists of 12 residues. CDR3 nucleotide sequence: TGTGCCAGCAGCCATCAGTACAATGAGCAGTTCTTC. It encodes CASSHQYNEQFF.

The chain recombines TRBV3-1 (or the pseudogene TRBV3-2) with TRBJ2-2; TRBD1 might be the D (5 bases). The CDR3 sequence is 15 residues long. V was cut by 4 bases and J by 5 bases, with 14 bases left in between. Germline V gene data show CDR1 as LGHDT and CDR2 as YNNKEL (reference sequence). In nucleotides, the CDR3 is TGTGCCAGCAGCCTGGGTGGGGCTCGGACCGGGGAGCTGTTTTTT. Translated, it gives CASSLGGARTGELFF.

The chain combines TRBV6-6 with TRBJ2-1; no clear D gene. The CDR3 consists of 15 residues. Germline V gene data show CDR1 as MNHNY and CDR2 as SVGAGI (reference sequence). V lost 0 bases and J lost 2, with 8 bases in between. The CDR3 sequence is CASSYSYGPYNEQFF. In DNA form, the CDR3 reads TGTGCCAGCAGTTACTCGTACGGGCCCTACAATGAGCAGTTCTTC.

The genes are TRBV7-9 and TRBJ2-1; TRBD2 agrees at 8 bases. The CDR3 covers 15 residues. Germline V lookup: CDR1 SEHNR, CDR2 FQNEAQ (reference sequence). Unmatched junction bases numbered 12, after V lost 4 bases and J lost 10 bases. This chain's CDR3 is CASSSQRERVREQFF. Written as DNA, the CDR3 is TGTGCCAGCAGCTCTCAGCGGGAGCGGGTTCGAGAGCAGTTCTTC.

This clone occurred a few times. V usage is TRBV6-5 and J usage is TRBJ2-3, with 7 bases that match TRBD2. The germline gives CDR1 MNHEY, CDR2 SVGAGI. This CDR3 has 15 residues. The trim removed 6 bases at V and 4 bases at J, leaving 10 bases unmatched. This chain's CDR3 is CASRAWDYGADTQYF. The DNA for the CDR3 is TGTGCCAGCAGGGCTTGGGACTACGGGGCAGATACGCAGTATTTT.

The chain uses TRBV4-2 and TRBJ1-1, with 7 bases fitting TRBD1. The CDR3 length is 16 residues. The V gene end was trimmed by 0 bases and the J gene end by 1 base; junction bases not matched to a gene: 5. The germline gives CDR1 LGHNA, CDR2 YNFKEQ. The CDR3 sequence is CASSQDEQGKNTEAFF. The CDR3 region has the DNA TGTGCCAGCAGCCAAGACGAACAGGGGAAGAACACTGAAGCTTTCTTT.

This sequence joins TRBV4-2 and TRBJ2-2; the D gene is possibly TRBD1 (5 bases). V lost 1 base and J 1 base, leaving 7 bases between the germline ends. Germline CDR1 is LGHNA and CDR2 is YNFKEQ. The CDR3 contains 15 residues. DNA for the CDR3: TGTGCCAGCAGCCAAGTGGGGCAGAACACCGGGGAGCTGTTTTTT. Encoded protein: CASSQVGQNTGELFF.

This clone was seen a handful of times. This chain uses TRBV12-3 or TRBV12-4 with TRBJ2-7; 8 bases align to TRBD1. The CDR3 runs 13 residues. The J segment lost 5 bases and the V segment lost 3 bases, leaving 3 bases of the junction unmatched. For the CDR3, the DNA is TGTGCCAGCAGTTTGGGACAGGACGACGAGCAGTACTTC. Protein product: CASSLGQDDEQYF.

This clone was seen a single time. The same CDR3 can be traced to other DNA sequences in this sample. The chain links TRBV9 to TRBJ1-2; D is uncertain. Germline-derived CDR1 and CDR2 are SGDLS and YYNGEE. Trimming took off 7 bases at V and 0 bases at J, with 7 bases between the two ends. This CDR3 contains 12 residues. The CDR3 region has the DNA TGTGCCAGCGGGGAGACTAACTATGGCTACACCTTC. Protein sequence: CASGETNYGYTF.

The CDR3 is CASSIVQGDYGYTF. DNA for the CDR3: TGTGCCAGTAGTATAGTCCAGGGAGACTATGGCTACACCTTC. The chain combines TRBV19 with TRBJ1-2, with a weak D call TRBD1 (5 bases). Germline CDR1 and CDR2: LNHDA and SQIVND (reference sequence). Trimming removed 1 base from V and 3 bases from J, with 9 bases in between. This CDR3 region has 14 residues.

V usage is TRBV7-9 and J usage is TRBJ2-5; D gene unclear. Germline assignment: CDR1 SEHNR and CDR2 FQNEAQ (reference sequence). The length of the CDR3 is 15 residues. Trimming pared 6 bases from V and 3 bases from J, leaving 17 bases between. The CDR3 sequence is CASSPNGRWKETQYF. The CDR3 nucleotides are TGTGCCAGCAGTCCTAACGGACGGTGGAAAGAGACCCAGTACTTC.

This rearrangement joins TRBV7-9 to TRBJ2-5; 9 bases line up with TRBD2. The V gene's germline CDR1 is SEHNR and CDR2 FQNEAQ (reference sequence). V lost 6 bases to trimming and J lost 7 bases; unmatched junction nucleotides: 9. The length of the CDR3 is 14 residues. In DNA, the CDR3 is TGTGCCAGCAGTGATAGCGGGAGAGGTGGGACCCAGTACTTC. Amino acid sequence: CASSDSGRGGTQYF.

V is TRBV10-3 and J is TRBJ2-1, with 13 bases aligning to TRBD2. The CDR3 extends over 14 amino acids. Germline CDR1 reads ENHRY; CDR2 reads SYGVKD. CDR3 amino acids: CAHSGLAGSNEQFF. As DNA, the CDR3 is TGTGCTCACTCGGGACTAGCGGGAAGCAATGAGCAGTTCTTC.

The J gene is TRBJ1-6, the V gene TRBV11-2; perhaps TRBD1 as D (5 bases). CDR3 length: 15 residues. Trimming took off 5 bases at V and 6 bases at J, with 14 bases between the two ends. The germline V gene encodes CDR1 SGHAT and CDR2 FQNNGV. The CDR3 region has the DNA TGTGCCAGCAGCCCCACCGATGACAGTAATTCACCCCTCCACTTT. This codes for CASSPTDDSNSPLHF. Full variable domain (outside the CDR3, taken from reference TRBV11-2 and TRBJ1-6): EAGVAQSPRYKIIEKRQSVAFWCNPISGHATLYWYQQILGQGPKLLIQFQNNGVVDDSQLPKDRFSAERLKGVDSTLKIQPAKLEDSAVYLCASSPTDDSNSPLHFGNGTRLTVT.

The chain links TRBV6-5 to TRBJ1-2; the D gene is possibly TRBD1 (5 bases). The CDR3 contains 13 residues. Per the germline V gene, CDR1 is MNHEY and CDR2 is SVGAGI. The V and J ends lost 2 bases and 8 bases respectively, with 12 bases between them. The CDR3 here is CASSYLQGAGYTF. CDR3 sequence (DNA): TGTGCCAGCAGTTACCTTCAAGGGGCCGGCTACACCTTC.

The V gene is TRBV7-2, the J gene TRBJ1-1, with a tentative D call TRBD1 (5 bases). The germline CDR1 and CDR2 sequences are SGHTA and FQGNSA. The germline V and J ends were trimmed by 10 bases and 1 base, with 13 bases remaining between them. This CDR3 has 13 residues. This CDR3 reads CATSGRGNTEAFF. CDR3 bases: TGTGCCACATCAGGGAGAGGGAACACTGAAGCTTTCTTT.

The chain uses TRBV6-5 and TRBJ1-2; 7 bases line up with TRBD1. Germline CDR1 and CDR2: MNHEY and SVGAGI. V lost 6 bases, J lost 5 bases, and 12 bases stayed unmatched. The CDR3 totals 15 residues. This chain's CDR3 is CASSPGSGQAYGYTF. CDR3 nucleotide sequence: TGTGCCAGCAGCCCAGGGTCCGGACAGGCGTATGGCTACACCTTC.

A single count supports this clone. The chain has TRBV3-1 (or the pseudogene TRBV3-2) and TRBJ1-3; D gene uncertain. Trimming stripped 3 bases from V and 4 bases from J, with 7 bases between. Germline V gene lookup returns CDR1 LGHDT and CDR2 YNNKEL (reference sequence). The CDR3 sequence is 13 residues long. The CDR3 is CASSQVEGNTIYF. DNA of the CDR3: TGTGCCAGCAGCCAGGTAGAGGGAAACACCATATATTTT.

The chain combines TRBV24-1 with TRBJ1-5; no definite D call. The germline CDR1 and CDR2 sequences are KGHDR and SFDVKD. V lost 9 bases, J lost 7 bases, and 15 bases lay in between. This CDR3 has 13 residues. CDR3 residues: CATAYLLGQPQHF. The DNA for the CDR3 is TGTGCCACCGCGTACCTTCTAGGGCAGCCCCAGCATTTT.

The chain has TRBV10-2 and TRBJ2-1, with D perhaps matching TRBD2 (6 bases). The V gene lost 6 bases and the J gene lost 0 bases, with 12 bases spanning the gap. In germline, CDR1 is WSHSY, CDR2 SAAADI. The CDR3 loop spans 15 amino acids. The CDR3 loop is CASRGTGGSYNEQFF. CDR3 sequence (DNA): TGCGCCAGCAGGGGGACTGGGGGCTCCTACAATGAGCAGTTCTTC.

The genes are TRBV7-2 and TRBJ1-5; D not certain. V lost 4 bases, J lost 4 bases, and 11 bases lay in between. Germline lookup yields CDR1 SGHTA and CDR2 FQGNSA. The CDR3 is 14 amino acids. CDR3 DNA: TGTGCCAGCAGCTCCCGACTCGCGAATCAGCCCCAGCATTTT. It specifies CASSSRLANQPQHF.